Listed below are T cell receptor beta chains from one sample, sequenced in a study of patients and donors after allogeneic stem cell transplantation. TCRdb redid the calling of the RT-PCR reads with MiXCR, one entry per CDR3 protein. Of some 960,000 distinct CDR3 sequences listed, roughly 18% are singletons. Sequences were obtained from blood, either unsorted or a sorted T cell fraction (not recorded which). The receptors stem from a human donor who was either an allogeneic HSCT recipient or a stem cell or donor lymphocyte infusion donor (not recorded which). It is not recorded whose cells these are; they may come from a transplant donor. The CDR3 runs from the conserved cysteine through the conserved F or W. D genes are given only for firm matches. Size values are once, few and many counts, or a class for expanded clones, and some rows have none.

j_call	d_call	clone_size	v_call	cdr3_nt	cdr3_aa
TRBJ2-5	TRBD2	NA	TRBV7-3	TGTGCCAGCAGCCAAGGACTAGCGGGTAGACAAGAGACCCAGTACTTC	CASSQGLAGRQETQYF
TRBJ2-1	TRBD2	few	TRBV7-8	TGTGCCAGCAGCTTATCCGGACTAGCGGGGGCCTACAATGAGCAGTTCTTC	CASSLSGLAGAYNEQFF
TRBJ2-7	TRBD2	few	TRBV6-5	TGTGCCAGCACGGCGGGGGTAGAGCAGTACTTC	CASTAGVEQYF
TRBJ1-4	NA	NA	TRBV5-5	TGTGCCAGCAGCTTGGAGAGCCTGAATGAAAAACTGTTTTTT	CASSLESLNEKLFF
TRBJ1-1	NA	few	TRBV29-1	TGCAGCGTTGAAGAATCGGTCGGAGCTTTCTTT	CSVEESVGAFF
TRBJ2-3	NA	NA	TRBV12-3/TRBV12-4	TGTGCCAGCAGCCAGAGACTCTTGGGAACAGATACGCAGTATTTT	CASSQRLLGTDTQYF
TRBJ1-4	NA	NA	TRBV18	TGTGCCAGCTCCCGACTTGTGAGTGAAAAACTGTTTTTT	CASSRLVSEKLFF
TRBJ1-4	NA	few	TRBV25-1	TGTGCCAGCAGTTTTCAACTGGGGAATGAAAAACTGTTTTTT	CASSFQLGNEKLFF
TRBJ2-1	NA	few	TRBV7-9	TGTGCCAGCAGCCGAGATAGGTTTGGGTACAATGAGCAGTTCTTC	CASSRDRFGYNEQFF
TRBJ2-3	NA	few	TRBV6-5	TGTGCCAGCAGTTCCAAACAGGGTTTGGTCACAGATACGCAGTATTTT	CASSSKQGLVTDTQYF
TRBJ1-5	TRBD1	NA	TRBV4-3	TGCGCCAGCAGCCAGTACAGGGGGCCAAGCAATCAGCCCCAGCATTTT	CASSQYRGPSNQPQHF
TRBJ2-5	TRBD1	few	TRBV6-1	TGTGCCAGCAGTGAAGTTTGGGCAGGGGGCGCGGAGACCCAGTACTTC	CASSEVWAGGAETQYF
TRBJ2-1	TRBD1	NA	TRBV12-3/TRBV12-4	TGTGCCAGCAGCCTTAGACAGGGGTCCAATGAGCAGTTCTTC	CASSLRQGSNEQFF
TRBJ1-2	NA	NA	TRBV6-1	TGTGCCAGCAGTGAAAACATTTATGGCTACACCTTC	CASSENIYGYTF